Below, 6 T cell receptor beta chains from the same sample are listed, as sequenced in a study of shared clonotypes between healthy human individuals. Produced via immunoSEQ multiplex PCR; TCRdb's table is partial and in-frame only. Of about 990,000 clones listed, around 82% were seen once; the top ten hold 0.5% to 0.65%. The specimen was memory CD4+ T cells from PBMCs. Subset in this sample: CD45RA-negative fraction. The receptors were sampled from a man between 18 and 29 years old in good health. Some clones in this sample may be carry-over from other donors' samples.

This clone was picked up one time. The CDR3 sequence: CASRPNRGQSGELFF. CDR3 in DNA: TGTGCCAGCAGACCCAACAGGGGGCAAAGCGGGGAGCTGTTTTTT. The rearrangement uses TRBV6-6 and TRBJ2-2; 9 bases map to TRBD1. Germline assignment: CDR1 MNHNY and CDR2 SVGAGI (reference sequence). J lost 7 bases, V lost 6 bases, and 9 bases had no gene match. The CDR3 runs 15 residues.

Details on this clone: It differs at one base from a far larger clone, so likely a read error. The gene calls are TRBV6-6 and TRBJ2-5; D gene ambiguous. Trimming removed 5 bases at V and 4 bases at J, with 2 bases between. The CDR3 contains 10 residues. Germline CDR1 MNHNY, CDR2 SVGAGI (reference sequence). CDR3 DNA: TGTGCCAGCAGTGCAGAGACCCAGTACTTC. Its protein is CASSAETQYF.

J is TRBJ2-1 and V is TRBV5-1; weak D call: TRBD2 (5 bases). The germline gives CDR1 SGHRS, CDR2 YFSETQ. Trimming removed 4 bases from V and 4 bases from J, with 12 bases in between. The length of the CDR3 is 14 residues. The CDR3 DNA reads as TGCGCCAGCAGCCCAACCGGGGAATACAATGAGCAGTTCTTC. Translated: CASSPTGEYNEQFF.

The V and J genes are TRBV28 and TRBJ1-6; D possibly corresponds to TRBD1 (6 bases). The V end lost 6 bases, the J end lost 10 bases, and 16 bases lay between the germline ends. Germline CDR1 is MDHEN and CDR2 is SYDVKM. The CDR3 consists of 14 residues. CDR3 coding DNA: TGTGCCAGCAGCTTCCGGGGGGCAGGATCACCCCTCCACTTT. The encoded protein is CASSFRGAGSPLHF.

The table lists this clone with a few counts. This chain links TRBV19 with TRBJ2-5; D is possibly TRBD1 or TRBD2 (5 bases each). Germline V gene lookup returns CDR1 LNHDA and CDR2 SQIVND (reference sequence). V was clipped by 2 bases and J by 1 base, with 11 bases between them. This CDR3 contains 15 residues. CDR3 DNA sequence: TGTGCCAGTAGTATACCGGGACGGATCCAAGAGACCCAGTACTTC. It codes for CASSIPGRIQETQYF.

This clone was recorded a few times. This chain links TRBV5-1 with TRBJ2-7; D gene ambiguous. Germline assignment: CDR1 SGHRS and CDR2 YFSETQ. There are 14 residues in the CDR3. V lost 5 bases and J 3 bases, leaving 15 bases between the germline ends. The CDR3 DNA reads as TGCGCCAGCAGACCGGTGGGAAGCAGCTACGAGCAGTACTTC. This translates into CASRPVGSSYEQYF.